What follows are 3 T cell receptor beta chains derived from one specimen sequenced in a study of memory B cells and T cells in multiple sclerosis. Profiled with immunoSEQ multiplex PCR; TCRdb holds only in-frame clones, not every one. The sample has around 670 clones; 60% to 80% are singletons. Sample: brain tissue. The origin of the receptors is a human donor with multiple sclerosis.

The chain carries TRBV27 and TRBJ2-1, with 8 bases aligning to TRBD2. Germline V gene lookup returns CDR1 MNHEY and CDR2 SMNVEV (reference sequence). This CDR3 is built from 14 residues. J gave up 3 bases and V 2 bases, and 0 bases lay outside the gene matches. The CDR3 sequence: CASSLLAGYNEQFF. The CDR3 DNA is TGTGCCAGCAGTTTACTAGCGGGCTACAATGAGCAGTTCTTC.

The rearrangement uses TRBV5-1 and TRBJ2-3; 7 bases map to TRBD1. There are 13 residues in the CDR3. Trimming removed 3 bases from V and 4 bases from J; junction bases left unmatched: 2. The germline CDR1 and CDR2 sequences are SGHRS and YFSETQ. CDR3 nucleotides: TGCGCCAGCAGCTGGGGACAGCCAGATACGCAGTATTTT. This encodes CASSWGQPDTQYF.

This sequence joins TRBV5-1 and TRBJ2-1, with D tentatively TRBD2 (6 bases). V was cut by 5 bases and J by 9 bases, with 24 bases left in between. Looked up from germline, CDR1 is SGHRS and CDR2 is YFSETQ. The CDR3 is 16 residues long. CDR3 residues: CASRQNTEGLLGEQFF. The CDR3 nucleotides read TGCGCCAGCAGACAAAACACCGAGGGACTTTTAGGTGAGCAGTTCTTC.